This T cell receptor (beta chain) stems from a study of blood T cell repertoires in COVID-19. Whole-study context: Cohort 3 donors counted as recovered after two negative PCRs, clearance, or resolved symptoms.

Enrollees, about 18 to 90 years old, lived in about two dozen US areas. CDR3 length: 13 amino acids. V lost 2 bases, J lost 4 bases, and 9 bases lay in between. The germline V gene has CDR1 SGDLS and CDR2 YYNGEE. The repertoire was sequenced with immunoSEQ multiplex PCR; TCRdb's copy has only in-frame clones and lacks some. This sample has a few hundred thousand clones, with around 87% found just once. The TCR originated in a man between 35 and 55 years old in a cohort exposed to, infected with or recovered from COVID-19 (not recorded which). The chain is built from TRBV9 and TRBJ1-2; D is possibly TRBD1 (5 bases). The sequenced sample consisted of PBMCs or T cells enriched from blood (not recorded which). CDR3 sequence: CASSVITGYGYTF. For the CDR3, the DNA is TGTGCCAGCAGCGTGATTACAGGCTATGGCTACACCTTC.